These 18 T cell receptor beta chains share one sample of origin, sequenced in a study of circulating and synovial CD4+ cells in juvenile arthritis (dated by TCRdb to between 2013 and 2015). The library was obtained by the immunoSEQ multiplex PCR assay. The table comes from immuneACCESS by way of TCRdb, which keeps in-frame sequences with V and J called. Part of the clones is missing from these tables; in studies checked, under half for an unresolved V gene and the rest for unknown reasons. In all, the sample holds about 32,000 clones, and about 95% of those were seen once. 0.55% to 0.85% of the sample lies in the top ten. Sequencing input: CD4+ T cells from blood. These receptors originate from a human donor with juvenile idiopathic arthritis.

The chain is built from TRBV5-1 and TRBJ2-1, with 7 bases identical to TRBD2. Germline V CDR1 and CDR2: SGHRS, YFSETQ. With 0 bases clipped from V and 5 bases from J, the junction kept 5 bases outside the gene matches. The CDR3 totals 15 residues. The CDR3 DNA follows: TGCGCCAGCAGCTTGGGGCTAGCGGTCCACAATGAGCAGTTCTTC. Translation gives CASSLGLAVHNEQFF.

The chain recombines TRBV4-2 with TRBJ2-5; TRBD2 might be the D (7 bases). This CDR3 comprises 17 residues. CDR1 LGHNA and CDR2 YNFKEQ come from the germline V gene. Trimming cost V 4 bases and J 4 bases, with 22 bases left between them. Here the CDR3 reads CASSLYFLGGPPETQYF. Here the CDR3 DNA reads TGTGCCAGCAGCCTCTACTTCCTCGGGGGGCCCCCAGAGACCCAGTACTTC.

DNA for the CDR3: TGTGCCACCATTTCACGGGACAGCTCCTACGAGCAGTACTTC. Its translation is CATISRDSSYEQYF. V is TRBV28 and J is TRBJ2-7, with TRBD1 matching 7 bases. There are 14 residues in the CDR3. Germline CDR1 and CDR2: MDHEN and SYDVKM. Trimming took 10 bases from V and 0 from J; bases not matched to a gene: 9.

This clone was seen just once. The chain uses TRBV15 and TRBJ2-3; D is undetermined. Trimming took off 0 bases at V and 5 bases at J, with 3 bases between the two ends. This CDR3 is built from 12 residues. Germline-derived CDR1 and CDR2 are LNHNV and YYDKDF (reference sequence). The CDR3 DNA follows: TGTGCCACCAGCAGAGATCAAGATACGCAGTATTTT. This gives the protein CATSRDQDTQYF.

The chain uses TRBV2 and TRBJ1-1; TRBD1 matches at 7 bases. Trimming removed 6 bases from V and 4 bases from J; junction bases left unmatched: 11. In germline, CDR1 is SNHLY, CDR2 FYNNEI. The CDR3 contains 15 residues. As DNA, the CDR3 is TGTGCCAGCAGGGGGTCAGGGGGAAGGAGCACTGAAGCTTTCTTT. Encoded protein: CASRGSGGRSTEAFF. The full variable domain, completed using reference TRBV2 and TRBJ1-1, is EPEVTQTPSHQVTQMGQEVILRCVPISNHLYFYWYRQILGQKVEFLVSFYNNEISEKSEIFDDQFSVERPDGSNFTLKIRSTKLEDSAMYFCASRGSGGRSTEAFFGQGTRLTVV.

This clone was picked up one time. The chain joins TRBV19 to TRBJ2-7; a weak D match, TRBD1 (5 bases). Germline assignment: CDR1 LNHDA and CDR2 SQIVND (reference sequence). This CDR3 spans 14 amino acids. Trimming left V 3 bases short and J 2 bases short, with 11 bases between. In nucleotides, the CDR3 is TGTGCCAGTAGTATCAACAGGTTCACCTACGAGCAGTACTTC. Translated, it gives CASSINRFTYEQYF. Based on the CDR3 plus reference TRBV19 and TRBJ2-7, the full variable domain is DGGITQSPKYLFRKEGQNVTLSCEQNLNHDAMYWYRQDPGQGLRLIYYSQIVNDFQKGDIAEGYSVSREKKESFPLTVTSAQKNPTAFYLCASSINRFTYEQYFGPGTRLTVT.

The chain recombines TRBV7-3 with TRBJ1-3; D gene uncertain. Looked up from germline, CDR1 is SGHTA and CDR2 is FQGTGA. The CDR3 loop spans 13 amino acids. Trimming left V 5 bases short and J 4 bases short, with 9 bases between. The CDR3 sequence is CASSTTAGNTIYF. CDR3 nucleotide sequence: TGTGCCAGCAGCACAACCGCCGGAAACACCATATATTTT.

The chain couples TRBV19 to TRBJ2-5, with D possibly being TRBD2 (6 bases). The ends were cut back, 1 base at V and 0 bases at J, with 9 bases in the middle. The CDR3 runs to 15 residues. Germline CDR1 LNHDA, CDR2 SQIVND (reference sequence). The chain's CDR3 is CASSIAGGYQETQYF. CDR3 coding DNA: TGTGCCAGTAGTATAGCCGGGGGTTACCAAGAGACCCAGTACTTC.

The V call is TRBV7-8, the J call TRBJ2-3; 10 nucleotides align to TRBD2. Germline V gene data show CDR1 as SGHVS and CDR2 as FQNEAQ. The V segment lost 8 bases and the J segment 2 bases; nucleotides outside the gene matches: 13. The CDR3 consists of 17 residues. The CDR3 nucleotides are TGTGCCAGCCGTCCCCTCAGGACTAGCGGTGTCACAGATACGCAGTATTTT. Translation: CASRPLRTSGVTDTQYF.

The chain recombines TRBV7-8 with TRBJ2-2; 8 nucleotides align to TRBD2. The V gene's germline CDR1 is SGHVS and CDR2 FQNEAQ. V was clipped by 2 bases and J by 1 base; unmatched bases: 6. This CDR3 has 17 residues. For the CDR3, the DNA is TGTGCCAGCAGCTTACTGGCGGGGGGACGGAACACCGGGGAGCTGTTTTTT. It is translated as CASSLLAGGRNTGELFF. The whole variable domain, remainder taken from reference TRBV7-8 and TRBJ2-2, is GAGVSQSPRYKVAKRGQDVALRCDPISGHVSLFWYQQALGQGPEFLTYFQNEAQLDKSGLPSDRFFAERPEGSVSTLKIQRTQQEDSAVYLCASSLLAGGRNTGELFFGEGSRLTVL.

This chain links TRBV5-5 with TRBJ1-5, with 12 bases fitting TRBD1. Losses at the gene ends were 4 bases for V and 0 bases for J; bases not matched to a gene: 8. Per the germline V gene, CDR1 is SGHKS and CDR2 is YYEKEE (reference sequence). CDR3 length equals 18 residues. CDR3 in amino acids: CASSGGTGGPYSNQPQHF. CDR3 nucleotide sequence: TGTGCCAGCAGCGGGGGGACAGGGGGCCCCTATAGCAATCAGCCCCAGCATTTT.

In this sample, this clone turned up once. The chain uses TRBV15 and TRBJ1-5; TRBD1 might be the D (6 bases). Trimming cost V 2 bases and J 3 bases, with 11 bases left between them. CDR3 length: 15 residues. Germline V gene lookup returns CDR1 LNHNV and CDR2 YYDKDF (reference sequence). The CDR3 DNA is TGTGCCACCAGCAGATTAAGGACAGACAATCAGCCCCAGCATTTT. Translation: CATSRLRTDNQPQHF. The whole variable domain, remainder taken from reference TRBV15 and TRBJ1-5, is DAMVIQNPRYQVTQFGKPVTLSCSQTLNHNVMYWYQQKSSQAPKLLFHYYDKDFNNEADTPDNFQSRRPNTSFCFLDIRSPGLGDTAMYLCATSRLRTDNQPQHFGDGTRLSIL.

The chain employs TRBV5-8 and TRBJ1-2; 7 bases map to TRBD1. This CDR3 contains 17 residues. Trimming at V came to 4 bases and at J to 6 bases, leaving 18 bases not matched to a gene. Germline V CDR1 and CDR2: SGHTS, YDEGEE. For the CDR3, the DNA is TGTGCCAGCAGCCCGGTCGGTTGGGGGACAGTCTTCAATGGCTACACCTTC. This sequence encodes CASSPVGWGTVFNGYTF.

Note on this clone: The junction and the germline gene differ at one end; a read error may be behind it. In the same sample, other DNA sequences code for this CDR3. The gene calls are TRBV25-1 and TRBJ1-6, with D tentatively TRBD1 (5 bases). CDR3 length: 17 residues. The germline V gene has CDR1 MGHDK and CDR2 SYGVNS. The CDR3 spells CASSGRGSRSYNSPLHF. Here the CDR3 DNA reads TGTGCCAGCAGTGGGAGGGGATCGCGCTCCTATAATTCCCCCCTCCACTTT.

The chain has TRBV5-5 and TRBJ2-7; D gene ambiguous. CDR1 SGHKS and CDR2 YYEKEE come from the germline V gene (reference sequence). V dropped 4 bases and J dropped 0 bases, with 5 bases sitting between them. CDR3 length equals 12 residues. This CDR3 is CASSHSSYEQYF. The CDR3 DNA follows: TGTGCCAGCAGCCATAGCTCCTACGAGCAGTACTTC.

The CDR3 region has the DNA TGTGCCAGCAGCGTAGGACAGGGAGAGACCCAGTACTTC. This gives the protein CASSVGQGETQYF. The chain combines TRBV9 with TRBJ2-5; 7 nucleotides line up with TRBD1. Unmatched junction bases numbered 0, after V lost 0 bases and J lost 4 bases. CDR1 is SGDLS and CDR2 is YYNGEE in the germline V gene. The CDR3 totals 13 residues.

The V gene is TRBV19, the J gene TRBJ2-2, with 11 nucleotides matching TRBD2. This CDR3 has 17 amino acids. V was clipped by 7 bases and J by 2 bases; unmatched bases: 9. CDR1 and CDR2 (germline): LNHDA, SQIVND (reference sequence). CDR3 amino acids: CASKPLGLAANTGELFF. In DNA, the CDR3 is TGTGCCAGTAAGCCGCTGGGACTAGCGGCAAACACCGGGGAGCTGTTTTTT. Drawing the rest from reference TRBV19 and TRBJ2-2, the complete variable domain is DGGITQSPKYLFRKEGQNVTLSCEQNLNHDAMYWYRQDPGQGLRLIYYSQIVNDFQKGDIAEGYSVSREKKESFPLTVTSAQKNPTAFYLCASKPLGLAANTGELFFGEGSRLTVL.

The rearrangement uses TRBV5-4 and TRBJ2-7; 11 bases match TRBD2. V gave up 7 bases and J gave up 0 bases; unmatched junction bases: 6. Germline CDR1 and CDR2: SGHNT and YYREEE (reference sequence). CDR3 length equals 15 residues. CDR3 bases: TGTGCCAGCGGGCTAGCGGGAGGCAGCTCCTACGAGCAGTACTTC. Translated, it gives CASGLAGGSSYEQYF. The full variable domain, rest sourced from reference TRBV5-4 and TRBJ2-7, is ETGVTQSPTHLIKTRGQQVTLRCSSQSGHNTVSWYQQALGQGPQFIFQYYREEENGRGNFPPRFSGLQFPNYSSELNVNALELDDSALYLCASGLAGGSSYEQYFGPGTRLTVT.